This TCR beta chain was recovered during a study of T-cell reconstitution after alpha-beta-depleted transplantation in children (dated by TCRdb to the mid-2010s). Background for the entire study: Using TCR repertoire profiling, the study quantitatively followed how T-cell immune reconstitution unfolded in children after TCRalphabeta/CD19-depleted allogeneic hematopoietic cell transplantation.

Study-level results and caveats: In some patients, the high TCRbeta diversity seen at day 60 was put down to recipient T cells and intrathymic progenitors that had survived conditioning. Hyperexpanded clone frequencies declined over subsequent months; after one year, T-cell counts and TCRbeta diversity were mostly attributed to newly produced T cells. The apparently early recovery of alphabetaT-cell counts about two months after transplant reportedly depended on only several hundred rapidly expanded clones that came from non-depleted graft cells.

There are 15 amino acids in the CDR3, from cysteine to phenylalanine inclusive. Only the CDR3 region is kept as DNA, spanning 45 bases read in frame from base 1. Reading the germline V gene (reference sequence) gives CDR1 LGHDT and CDR2 YNNKEL. The junction shows trimming of 1 base on V and 5 bases on J, plus 14 bases between the germline ends. Libraries came from PCR. Sequenced using an Illumina HiSeq 2500. To normalize quantification of the TCRbeta repertoire, the TCR libraries were built with molecular barcoding that relied on unique molecular identifiers. TCRdb reprocessed the public reads (quality trimming at Q25 with fastp, clone calling with MiXCR) and kept in-frame beta chains. CDR3 protein sequences are deduplicated, and each keeps its most common genes and DNA. This sample is represented by 73,000 or so distinct CDR3 sequences; 4.9% of them were singletons. Approximately 17% of the sample belongs to the ten largest clones.

The treatment or condition label here, explained by the study, means: allogeneic hematopoietic cell transplantation with graft depleted of TCRalphabeta T cells and CD19 B cells. Transplant recipients were children who received TCRalphabeta/CD19-depleted allogeneic hematopoietic cell grafts. This clonotype was found many times. This clone's antigen is unknown. Base quality data are lacking; no much larger clone is found one base away. This clonotype was sampled from a boy under three years old who had a stem cell transplant for acute myeloid leukemia, so the T cells may come from the graft donor. Here the chain combines TRBV3-1 and TRBJ1-2, and perhaps TRBD1 as D gene, on 5 matching bases. This material consisted of PBMCs, mostly from graft donor cells, taken 180 days after TCRalphabeta/CD19-depleted stem cell transplant. The nucleotide sequence is TGTGCCAGCAGCCAAGGGGCAACAGGAAGATATGGCTACACCTTC. It is translated as CASSQGATGRYGYTF.